The sequence of this TCR beta chain was determined in a study of radiotherapy plus CTLA-4 blockade in lung cancer. The germline V gene has CDR1 SGHRS and CDR2 YFSETQ. V dropped 2 bases and J dropped 5; count of bases not matched to a gene: 7. This CDR3 contains 15 residues. This clone came up once. The same CDR3 also results from other DNA sequences found in this sample. TCRdb's table, derived via immunoSEQ multiplex PCR, lists solely in-frame clones and lacks some. The data contain about 120,000 clones, around 90% of them singletons. The gene calls are TRBV5-1 and TRBJ1-1, with 9 positions matching TRBD1. This clonotype was obtained from a human donor with non-small cell lung cancer that progressed on radiotherapy plus ipilimumab. This specimen consisted of peripheral blood, obtained from a patient treated with radiotherapy plus ipilimumab. CDR3 bases: TGCGCCAGCAGCTTTACAGGGGGCCGAGGGACTGAAGCTTTCTTT. Encoded protein: CASSFTGGRGTEAFF.